This T cell receptor (beta chain) was obtained from a study of CD8+ T cells in alopecia areata. In the study overall: Administration of oral tofacitinib to treated patients was at 5 to 10 mg twice daily. Findings and caveats of the study: Normal scalp showed lower clonality than lesional scalp, especially alopecia totalis/universalis.

Treatment noted: oral pan-JAK inhibitor, 5-10 mg twice daily. In each case, RNA was isolated and then reverse transcribed into cDNA as the sequencing template. Some clones are missing from TCRdb's copy, which holds only in-frame ones; the method was immunoSEQ multiplex PCR. Among approximately 220,000 clones, approximately 38% were seen once, and the ten largest hold 0.45% to 0.55%. V was pared by 2 bases and J by 3 bases, with 4 bases between. Germline values: CDR1 ENHRY, CDR2 SYGVKD. This CDR3 comprises 12 residues. This clone has a handful of counts. What it binds is not known. The J gene is TRBJ1-2, the V gene TRBV10-3, with unresolved D. Sample: CD4+ T cells sorted from blood, taken around week 30, from a patient treated with tofacitinib. The clonotype comes from a human donor with alopecia areata. The CDR3 DNA reads TGTGCCATCAGTGAGCCAGACTATGGCTACACCTTC. Translation: CAISEPDYGYTF.